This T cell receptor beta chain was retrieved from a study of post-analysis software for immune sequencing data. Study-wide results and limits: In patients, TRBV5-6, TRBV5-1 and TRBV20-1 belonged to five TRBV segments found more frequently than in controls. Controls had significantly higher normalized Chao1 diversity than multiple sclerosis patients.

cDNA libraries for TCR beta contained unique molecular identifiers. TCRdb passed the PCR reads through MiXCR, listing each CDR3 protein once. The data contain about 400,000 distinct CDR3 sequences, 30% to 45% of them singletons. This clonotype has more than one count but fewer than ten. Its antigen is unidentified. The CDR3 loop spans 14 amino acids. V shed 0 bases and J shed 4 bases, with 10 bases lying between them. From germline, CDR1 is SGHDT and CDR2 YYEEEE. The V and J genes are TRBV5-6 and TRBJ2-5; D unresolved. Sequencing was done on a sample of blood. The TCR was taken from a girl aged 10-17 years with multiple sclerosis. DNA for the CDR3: TGTGCCAGCAGCTTGGTTGGGGATCGAGAGACCCAGTACTTC. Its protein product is CASSLVGDRETQYF.